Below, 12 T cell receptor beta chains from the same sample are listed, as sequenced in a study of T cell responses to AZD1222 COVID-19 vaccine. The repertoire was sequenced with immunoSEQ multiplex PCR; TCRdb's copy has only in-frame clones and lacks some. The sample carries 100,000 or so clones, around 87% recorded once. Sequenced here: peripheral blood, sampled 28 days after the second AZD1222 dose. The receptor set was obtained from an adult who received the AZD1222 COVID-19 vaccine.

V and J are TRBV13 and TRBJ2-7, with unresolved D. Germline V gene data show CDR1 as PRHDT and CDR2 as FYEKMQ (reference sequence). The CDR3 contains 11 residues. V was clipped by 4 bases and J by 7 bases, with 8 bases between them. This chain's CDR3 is CASSSRREQYF. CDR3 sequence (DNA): TGTGCCAGCAGCTCCCGTAGGGAGCAGTACTTC.

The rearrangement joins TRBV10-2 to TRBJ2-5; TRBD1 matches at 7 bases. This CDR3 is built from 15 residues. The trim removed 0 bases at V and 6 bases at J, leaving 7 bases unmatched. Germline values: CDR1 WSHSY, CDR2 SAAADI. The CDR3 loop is CASSESEAGGQTQYF. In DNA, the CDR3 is TGCGCCAGCAGTGAGTCGGAGGCAGGGGGACAGACCCAGTACTTC.

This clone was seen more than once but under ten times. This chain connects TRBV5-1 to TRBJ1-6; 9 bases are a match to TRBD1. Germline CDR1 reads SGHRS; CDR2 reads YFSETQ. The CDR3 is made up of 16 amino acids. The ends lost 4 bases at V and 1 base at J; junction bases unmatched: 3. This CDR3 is CASSTGQGSYNSPLHF. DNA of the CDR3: TGCGCCAGCAGCACGGGACAGGGATCCTATAATTCACCCCTCCACTTT.

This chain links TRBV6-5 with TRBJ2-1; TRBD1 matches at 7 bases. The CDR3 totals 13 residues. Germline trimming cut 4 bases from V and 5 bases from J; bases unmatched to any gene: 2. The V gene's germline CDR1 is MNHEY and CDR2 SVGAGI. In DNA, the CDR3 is TGTGCCAGCAGTTTTACAGGGGACAATGAGCAGTTCTTC. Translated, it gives CASSFTGDNEQFF.

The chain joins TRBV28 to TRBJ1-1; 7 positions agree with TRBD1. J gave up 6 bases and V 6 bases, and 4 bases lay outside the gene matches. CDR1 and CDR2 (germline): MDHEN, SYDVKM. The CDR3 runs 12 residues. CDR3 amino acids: CASRRQGSEAFF. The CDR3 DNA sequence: TGTGCCAGCAGGCGACAGGGCTCTGAAGCTTTCTTT.

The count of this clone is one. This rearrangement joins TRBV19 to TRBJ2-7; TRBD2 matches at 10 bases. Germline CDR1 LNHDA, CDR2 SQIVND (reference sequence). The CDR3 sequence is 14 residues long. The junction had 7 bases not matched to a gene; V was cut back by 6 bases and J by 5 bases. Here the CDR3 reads CASRPLAGDDEQYF. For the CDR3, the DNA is TGTGCCAGTAGGCCCCTAGCGGGGGACGACGAGCAGTACTTC. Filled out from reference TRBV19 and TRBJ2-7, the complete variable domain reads DGGITQSPKYLFRKEGQNVTLSCEQNLNHDAMYWYRQDPGQGLRLIYYSQIVNDFQKGDIAEGYSVSREKKESFPLTVTSAQKNPTAFYLCASRPLAGDDEQYFGPGTRLTVT.

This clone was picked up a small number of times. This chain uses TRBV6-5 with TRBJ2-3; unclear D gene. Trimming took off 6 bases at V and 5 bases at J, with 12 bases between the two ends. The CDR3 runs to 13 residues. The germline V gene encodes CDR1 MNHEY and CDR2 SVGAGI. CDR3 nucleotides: TGTGCCAGCAGCTGGAAGATAGGAGATACGCAGTATTTT. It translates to CASSWKIGDTQYF.

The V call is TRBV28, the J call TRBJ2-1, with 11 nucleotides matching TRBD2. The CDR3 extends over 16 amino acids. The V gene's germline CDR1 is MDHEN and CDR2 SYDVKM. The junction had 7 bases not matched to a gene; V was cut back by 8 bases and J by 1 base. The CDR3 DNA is TGTGCCAGCGAGGGACTAGCGGTCGTTTCCTACAATGAGCAGTTCTTC. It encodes CASEGLAVVSYNEQFF.

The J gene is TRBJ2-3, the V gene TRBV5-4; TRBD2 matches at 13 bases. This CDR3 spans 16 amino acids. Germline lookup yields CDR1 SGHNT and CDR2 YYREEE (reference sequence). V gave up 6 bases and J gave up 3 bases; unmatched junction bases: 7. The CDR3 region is CASTILGLAGTDTQYF. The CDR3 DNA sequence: TGTGCCAGCACCATCCTGGGACTAGCGGGAACAGATACGCAGTATTTT.

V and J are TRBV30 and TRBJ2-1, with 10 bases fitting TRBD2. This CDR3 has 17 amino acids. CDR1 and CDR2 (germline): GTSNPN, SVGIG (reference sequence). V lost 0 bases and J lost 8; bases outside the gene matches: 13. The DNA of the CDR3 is TGTGCCTGGAGTGTAGCCCATCTAGCGGGAGAATCCCATGAGCAGTTCTTC. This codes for CAWSVAHLAGESHEQFF.

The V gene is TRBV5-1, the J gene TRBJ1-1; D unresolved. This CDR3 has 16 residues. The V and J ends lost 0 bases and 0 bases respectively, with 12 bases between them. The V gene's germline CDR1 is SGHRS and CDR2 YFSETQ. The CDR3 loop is CASSLGATPMNTEAFF. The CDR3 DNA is TGCGCCAGCAGCTTGGGGGCGACACCAATGAACACTGAAGCTTTCTTT.

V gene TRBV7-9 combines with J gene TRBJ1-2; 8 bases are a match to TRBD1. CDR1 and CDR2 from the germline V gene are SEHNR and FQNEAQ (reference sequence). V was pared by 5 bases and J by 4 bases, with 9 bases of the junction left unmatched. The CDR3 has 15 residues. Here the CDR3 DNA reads TGTGCCAGCAGCAGTGACAGGGGCCGATCCTATGGCTACACCTTC. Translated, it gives CASSSDRGRSYGYTF.